The 19 T cell receptor beta chains reported below all come from one sample, sequenced in a study of blood T cell repertoires in COVID-19. The repertoire was sequenced with immunoSEQ multiplex PCR; TCRdb's copy has only in-frame clones and lacks some. The sample lists under 300,000 clones, about 90% occurring once. The sample consisted of PBMCs or T cells enriched from blood (not recorded which). These receptors were collected from a woman between 40 and 55 years old with acute COVID-19.

The J gene is TRBJ1-2, the V gene TRBV4-1; 7 bases agree with TRBD1. This CDR3 comprises 15 residues. The trim removed 0 bases at V and 5 bases at J, leaving 6 bases unmatched. CDR1 MGHRA and CDR2 YSYEKL come from the germline V gene. CDR3 nucleotides: TGCGCCAGCAGCCAAGAAGTAGGACAGGCTTATGGCTACACCTTC. This gives the protein CASSQEVGQAYGYTF.

V usage is TRBV7-2 and J usage is TRBJ2-1; D ambiguous. Germline CDR1 reads SGHTA; CDR2 reads FQGNSA. V was pared by 4 bases and J by 5 bases, with 15 bases between. The CDR3 contains 15 residues. CDR3 in DNA: TGTGCCAGCAGCTCCATGCGCGGAGCCGACAATGAGCAGTTCTTC. It translates to CASSSMRGADNEQFF.

The chain links TRBV11-3 to TRBJ2-1, with D hard to call. Between the trimmed V and J ends, which lost 1 base and 4 bases, there was a span of 17 bases. Germline values: CDR1 SGHNT, CDR2 YENEEA. CDR3 size: 17 residues. In DNA form, the CDR3 reads TGTGCCAGCAGCTTAGGGATAGCAGACCTGAATTACAATGAGCAGTTCTTC. It yields the protein CASSLGIADLNYNEQFF. Complete variable domain (other parts from reference TRBV11-3 and TRBJ2-1): EAGVVQSPRYKIIEKKQPVAFWCNPISGHNTLYWYLQNLGQGPELLIRYENEEAVDDSQLPKDRFSAERLKGVDSTLKIQPAELGDSAVYLCASSLGIADLNYNEQFFGPGTRLTVL.

V is TRBV5-1 and J is TRBJ1-4, with unresolved D. This CDR3 is built from 14 residues. Germline V CDR1 and CDR2: SGHRS, YFSETQ. Trimming stripped 4 bases from V and 0 bases from J, with 7 bases between. The DNA of the CDR3 is TGCGCCAGCAGCGAAGCCTCAACTAATGAAAAACTGTTTTTT. Protein product: CASSEASTNEKLFF.

The chain links TRBV7-3 to TRBJ2-7, with 7 bases fitting TRBD1. CDR3 length: 15 residues. CDR1 is SGHTA, CDR2 FQGTGA, per germline. V gave up 5 bases and J gave up 3 bases; unmatched junction bases: 10. The CDR3 sequence is CASSPHRDSHYEQYF. The CDR3 DNA is TGTGCCAGCAGCCCCCATAGGGACAGTCACTACGAGCAGTACTTC.

This chain joins TRBV29-1 and TRBJ1-2; TRBD1 aligns across 9 bases. With 5 bases clipped from V and 8 bases from J, the junction kept 3 bases outside the gene matches. CDR3 length: 11 amino acids. Germline assignment: CDR1 SQVTM and CDR2 ANQGSEA. CDR3 DNA: TGCAGCGTTCGACAGGGGGACGGCTACACCTTC. Translating gives CSVRQGDGYTF.

The chain is built from TRBV11-3 and TRBJ2-7; 7 bases fit TRBD1. The CDR3 is 15 amino acids. Germline CDR1 and CDR2: SGHNT and YENEEA. V lost 0 bases, J lost 4 bases, and 6 bases stayed unmatched. CDR3 amino acids: CASSLEVRGIYEQYF. The CDR3, as DNA: TGTGCCAGCAGCTTAGAAGTCAGGGGGATTTACGAGCAGTACTTC.

The rearrangement joins TRBV29-1 to TRBJ2-5; D is uncertain. The CDR3 contains 12 residues. Germline-derived CDR1 and CDR2 are SQVTM and ANQGSEA. Trimming cost V 3 bases and J 5 bases, with 10 bases left between them. The CDR3: CSVDFRDETQYF. The CDR3 DNA is TGCAGCGTTGACTTTCGAGATGAGACCCAGTACTTC.

This chain connects TRBV10-3 to TRBJ2-2; 12 bases are shared with TRBD1. The CDR3 has 16 residues. Germline values: CDR1 ENHRY, CDR2 SYGVKD. V gave up 6 bases and J gave up 8 bases; unmatched junction bases: 10. The CDR3 here is CAIRKTGTGGEGELFF. In DNA form, the CDR3 reads TGTGCCATCAGGAAGACCGGGACAGGGGGCGAAGGGGAGCTGTTTTTT.

The chain combines TRBV7-9 with TRBJ2-3; D may be TRBD2 (6 bases). Germline V gene sequence: CDR1 SEHNR, CDR2 FQNEAQ (reference sequence). Trimming took off 3 bases at V and 6 bases at J, with 13 bases between the two ends. The CDR3 contains 14 residues. CDR3 amino acids: CASSLGSSADTQYF. In DNA, the CDR3 is TGTGCCAGCAGCTTGGGGTCTAGCGCGGATACGCAGTATTTT.

CDR3 region: CASLGVIGQGMVMNTEAFF. The CDR3 coding sequence is TGTGCCAGTTTGGGGGTCATTGGACAGGGCATGGTCATGAACACTGAAGCTTTCTTT. V is TRBV19 and J is TRBJ1-1, with TRBD1 matching 8 bases. Germline V gene lookup returns CDR1 LNHDA and CDR2 SQIVND (reference sequence). The CDR3 sequence is 19 residues long. V was pared by 8 bases and J by 0 bases, with 20 bases of the junction left unmatched. Full variable domain (remainder filled in from reference TRBV19 and TRBJ1-1): DGGITQSPKYLFRKEGQNVTLSCEQNLNHDAMYWYRQDPGQGLRLIYYSQIVNDFQKGDIAEGYSVSREKKESFPLTVTSAQKNPTAFYLCASLGVIGQGMVMNTEAFFGQGTRLTVV.

J is TRBJ1-3 and V is TRBV19, with D uncertain. Trimming pared 3 bases from V and 0 bases from J, leaving 6 bases between. This CDR3 comprises 14 residues. Germline V lookup: CDR1 LNHDA, CDR2 SQIVND (reference sequence). The DNA of the CDR3 is TGTGCCAGTAGTATCCTCTTCTCTGGAAACACCATATATTTT. Its translation: CASSILFSGNTIYF.

The rearrangement links TRBV11-3 to TRBJ2-7, with 10 positions matching TRBD1. J lost 5 bases, V lost 2 bases, and 6 bases had no gene match. This CDR3 is 15 amino acids long. Looked up from germline, CDR1 is SGHNT and CDR2 is YENEEA. Written as DNA, the CDR3 is TGTGCCAGCAGCTTATACGGGACAGGGGCTAACGAGCAGTACTTC. As protein: CASSLYGTGANEQYF.

This sequence joins TRBV6-5 and TRBJ1-1; D remains ambiguous. This CDR3 has 13 amino acids. From germline, CDR1 is MNHEY and CDR2 SVGAGI. The V gene lost 7 bases and the J gene lost 3 bases, with 12 bases spanning the gap. DNA for the CDR3: TGTGCCAGCAAGCGGGCTGGTGACACTGAAGCTTTCTTT. Protein: CASKRAGDTEAFF.

This clone has just one count. CDR3 protein: CASSTDGRYNSPLHF. CDR3 nucleotide sequence: TGTGCCAGCAGCACGGACGGGAGATATAATTCACCCCTCCACTTT. The J gene is TRBJ1-6, the V gene TRBV27; D is unclear. Trimming cost V 6 bases and J 4 bases, with 13 bases left between them. Looked up from germline, CDR1 is MNHEY and CDR2 is SMNVEV (reference sequence). The CDR3 is 15 residues long.

V gene TRBV25-1 combines with J gene TRBJ2-1; D gene unclear. The CDR3 covers 11 residues. Looked up from germline, CDR1 is MGHDK and CDR2 is SYGVNS. The V end was cut by 3 bases, the J end by 10 bases, with 7 bases between. The DNA of the CDR3 is TGTGCCAGCAGTGACGCTAAGGAGCAGTTCTTC. This gives the protein CASSDAKEQFF. Combining the CDR3 with reference TRBV25-1 and TRBJ2-1 gives the whole variable domain EADIYQTPRYLVIGTGKKITLECSQTMGHDKMYWYQQDPGMELHLIHYSYGVNSTEKGDLSSESTVSRIRTEHFPLTLESARPSHTSQYLCASSDAKEQFFGPGTRLTVL.

The rearrangement uses TRBV11-2 and TRBJ2-1; 9 nucleotides line up with TRBD2. V lost 5 bases, J lost 8 bases, and 7 bases stayed unmatched. CDR1 is SGHAT and CDR2 is FQNNGV in the germline V gene. The CDR3 spans 14 residues. The CDR3 DNA reads TGTGCCAGCAGCCCGGTACTAGCGGGCTATGAGCAGTTCTTC. Translation gives CASSPVLAGYEQFF.

This clone was counted a few times. The J gene is TRBJ2-1, the V gene TRBV7-2; D gene uncertain. The V end was cut by 1 base, the J end by 4 bases, with 11 bases between. The length of the CDR3 is 15 residues. Looked up from germline, CDR1 is SGHTA and CDR2 is FQGNSA. The CDR3 sequence is CASSLELVSYNEQFF. CDR3 in DNA: TGTGCCAGCAGCTTAGAATTAGTCTCGTACAATGAGCAGTTCTTC.

The chain employs TRBV19 and TRBJ2-7; 11 bases agree with TRBD1. Germline V CDR1 and CDR2: LNHDA, SQIVND (reference sequence). This CDR3 comprises 14 residues. V dropped 4 bases and J dropped 4; count of bases not matched to a gene: 3. The CDR3 region has the DNA TGTGCCAGTAGTACTGGGACAGGGGGTTACGAGCAGTACTTC. Translating it yields CASSTGTGGYEQYF.